Reported below is one T cell receptor (beta chain). The entry originates in a study of T-cell memory formation after mild COVID-19. MiXCR, run by TCRdb on the 5' RACE reads, gives a single entry per CDR3 protein. Counted here are around 530,000 distinct CDR3 sequences, about 20% occurring once; the ten biggest clones make up approximately 8.4%. The CDR3 loop spans 14 amino acids. CDR1 is SEHNR and CDR2 is FQNEAQ in the germline V gene (reference sequence). Deletions cut 5 bases from V and 0 bases from J, with 11 bases between. The V call is TRBV7-9, the J call TRBJ2-7; D possibly uses TRBD1 or TRBD2 (5 bases each). The sequencing input was PBMCs or a T cell subset sorted from them (not recorded which). This TCR was sampled from an adult woman who had mild COVID-19 (a few samples of this study predate the infection). Cell type and time point are not known. The CDR3 region is CASSNRGDSYEQYF. The CDR3 DNA follows: TGTGCCAGCAGCAATAGAGGGGACTCCTACGAGCAGTACTTC.